This TCR beta chain came from a study of technical replicates of blood from a few donors. Unmatched junction bases numbered 2, after V lost 3 bases and J lost 5 bases. Germline CDR1 is SGHAT and CDR2 is FQNNGV. There are 14 residues in the CDR3. TCRdb keeps only in-frame clones here, not all; method: immunoSEQ multiplex PCR. This sample has 55,000 to 75,000 clones, with approximately 89% found just once. This TCR was recovered from a human donor in good health. Some clones in this sample may be carry-over from other donors' samples. The sequencing sample was made of PBMCs. The chain joins TRBV11-2 to TRBJ2-3; TRBD1 agrees at 10 bases. CDR3 residues: CASSLTGGVDTQYF. The CDR3 DNA follows: TGTGCCAGCAGCTTGACAGGGGGCGTAGATACGCAGTATTTT.